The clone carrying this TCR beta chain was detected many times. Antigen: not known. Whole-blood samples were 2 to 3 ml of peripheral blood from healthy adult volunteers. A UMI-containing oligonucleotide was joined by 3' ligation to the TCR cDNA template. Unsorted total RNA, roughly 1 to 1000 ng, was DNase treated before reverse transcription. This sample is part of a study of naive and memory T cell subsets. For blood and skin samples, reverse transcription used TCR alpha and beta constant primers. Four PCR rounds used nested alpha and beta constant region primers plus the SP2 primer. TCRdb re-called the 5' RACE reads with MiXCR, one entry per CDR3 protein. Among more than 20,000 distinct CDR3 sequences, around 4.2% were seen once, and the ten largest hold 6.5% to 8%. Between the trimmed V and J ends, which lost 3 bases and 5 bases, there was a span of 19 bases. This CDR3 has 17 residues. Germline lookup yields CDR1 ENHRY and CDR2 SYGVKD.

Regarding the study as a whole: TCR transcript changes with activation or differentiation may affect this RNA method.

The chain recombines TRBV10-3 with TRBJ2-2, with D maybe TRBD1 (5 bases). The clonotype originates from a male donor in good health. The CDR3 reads CAISDPTLGPGTGELFF. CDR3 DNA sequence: TGTGCCATCAGTGACCCCACATTGGGTCCAGGGACCGGGGAGCTGTTTTTT.